Sequencing of this T cell receptor (beta chain) was carried out in a study of cytomegalovirus exposure and HLA in healthy donors. About the research overall: Among about 179 million T cells, an earlier analysis found roughly 120 million unique TCR beta sequences. Study findings and constraints: Researchers counted around 160 TCR beta chains as cytomegalovirus-associated. Three chains tied to CMV proved CMV antigen-specific in vitro.

The CDR3 is made up of 19 amino acids. Germline CDR1 reads SNHLY; CDR2 reads FYNNEI. The ends lost 2 bases at V and 0 bases at J; junction bases unmatched: 14. Comment on this clone: The antigen is not known.

Researchers ran the PCR with 60 Vbeta and 13 Jbeta primers. Only in-frame clones appear in the TCRdb table, and some are missing; sequencing was by immunoSEQ multiplex PCR. The sample lists 75,000 to 95,000 clones, around four fifths seen once, with 4.5% to 7% in the top ten. The sequence was collected from a woman aged 18-29 years in good health and CMV-seropositive. The sequenced sample was PBMCs. This chain uses TRBV2 with TRBJ1-1; TRBD1 aligns across 8 bases. CDR3 in amino acids: CASSEKYRGYYAVNTEAFF. CDR3 DNA: TGTGCCAGCAGTGAAAAATACAGGGGGTATTATGCAGTGAACACTGAAGCTTTCTTT.